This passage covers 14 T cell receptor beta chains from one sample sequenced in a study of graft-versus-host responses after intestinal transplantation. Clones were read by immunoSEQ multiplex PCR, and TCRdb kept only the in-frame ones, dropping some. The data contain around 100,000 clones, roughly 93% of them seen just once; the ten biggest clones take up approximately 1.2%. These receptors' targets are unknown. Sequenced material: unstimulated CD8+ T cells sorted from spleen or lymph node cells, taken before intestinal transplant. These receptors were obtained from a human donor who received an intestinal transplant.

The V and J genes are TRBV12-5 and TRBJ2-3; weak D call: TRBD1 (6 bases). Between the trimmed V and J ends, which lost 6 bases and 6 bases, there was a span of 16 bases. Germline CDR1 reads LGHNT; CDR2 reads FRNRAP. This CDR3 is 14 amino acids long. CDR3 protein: CASGSSGARDTQYF. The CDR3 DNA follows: TGTGCTAGTGGCTCCTCAGGGGCGCGGGATACGCAGTATTTT.

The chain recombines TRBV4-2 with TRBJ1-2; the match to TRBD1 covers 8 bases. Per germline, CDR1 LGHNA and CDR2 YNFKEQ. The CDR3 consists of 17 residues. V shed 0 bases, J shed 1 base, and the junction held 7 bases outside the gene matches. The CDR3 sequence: CASSQEHAQGGNYGYTF. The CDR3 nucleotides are TGTGCCAGCAGCCAAGAACATGCACAGGGGGGTAACTATGGCTACACCTTC.

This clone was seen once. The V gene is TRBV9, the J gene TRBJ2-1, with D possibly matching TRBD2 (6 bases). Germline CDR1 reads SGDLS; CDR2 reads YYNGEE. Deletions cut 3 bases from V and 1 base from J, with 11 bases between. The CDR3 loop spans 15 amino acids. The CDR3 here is CASSAPGTSYNEQFF. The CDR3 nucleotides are TGTGCCAGCAGCGCTCCGGGGACTTCCTACAATGAGCAGTTCTTC.

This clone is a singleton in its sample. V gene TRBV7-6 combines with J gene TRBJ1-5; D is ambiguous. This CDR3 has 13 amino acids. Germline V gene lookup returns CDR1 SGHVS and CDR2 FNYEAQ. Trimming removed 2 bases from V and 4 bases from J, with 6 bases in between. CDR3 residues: CASSLRRNQPQHF. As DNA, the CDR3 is TGTGCCAGCAGCTTAAGGCGGAATCAGCCCCAGCATTTT.

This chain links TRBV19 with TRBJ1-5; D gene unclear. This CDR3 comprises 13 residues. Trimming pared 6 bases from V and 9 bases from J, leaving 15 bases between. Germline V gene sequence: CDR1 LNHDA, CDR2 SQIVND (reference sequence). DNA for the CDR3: TGTGCCAGTAGAGTGGGCCCTGAAGGGCCCCAGCATTTT. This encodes CASRVGPEGPQHF.

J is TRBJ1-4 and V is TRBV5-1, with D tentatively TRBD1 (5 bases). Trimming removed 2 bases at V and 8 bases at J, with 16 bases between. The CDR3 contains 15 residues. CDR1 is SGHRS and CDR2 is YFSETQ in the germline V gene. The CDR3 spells CASSFVEGRGEKLFF. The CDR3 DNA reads TGCGCCAGCAGCTTCGTTGAGGGACGGGGCGAAAAACTGTTTTTT.

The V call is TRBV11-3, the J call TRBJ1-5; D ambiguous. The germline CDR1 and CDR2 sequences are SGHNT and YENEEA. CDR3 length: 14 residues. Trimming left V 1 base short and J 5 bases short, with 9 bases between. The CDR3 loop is CASSLGAVDQPQHF. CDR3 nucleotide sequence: TGTGCCAGCAGCTTAGGGGCCGTTGATCAGCCCCAGCATTTT. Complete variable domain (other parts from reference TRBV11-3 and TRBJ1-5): EAGVVQSPRYKIIEKKQPVAFWCNPISGHNTLYWYLQNLGQGPELLIRYENEEAVDDSQLPKDRFSAERLKGVDSTLKIQPAELGDSAVYLCASSLGAVDQPQHFGDGTRLSIL.

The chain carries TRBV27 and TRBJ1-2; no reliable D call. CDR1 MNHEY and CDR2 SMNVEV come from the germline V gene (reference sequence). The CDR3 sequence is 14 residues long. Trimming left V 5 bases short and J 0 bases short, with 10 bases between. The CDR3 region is CASSLHVANYGYTF. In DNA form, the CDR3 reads TGTGCCAGCAGTCTACACGTAGCTAACTATGGCTACACCTTC.

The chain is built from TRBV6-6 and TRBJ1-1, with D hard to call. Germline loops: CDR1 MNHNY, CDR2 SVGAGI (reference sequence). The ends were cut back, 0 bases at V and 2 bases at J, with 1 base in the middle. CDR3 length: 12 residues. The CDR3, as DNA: TGTGCCAGCAGTTACTCAAACACTGAAGCTTTCTTT. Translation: CASSYSNTEAFF.

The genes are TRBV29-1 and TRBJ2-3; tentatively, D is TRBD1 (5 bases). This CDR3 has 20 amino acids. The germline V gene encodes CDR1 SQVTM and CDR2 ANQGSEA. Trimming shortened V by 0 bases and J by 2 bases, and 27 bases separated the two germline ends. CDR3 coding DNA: TGCAGCGTTGAAGAGCCTACAGACAGCCAGCTAGAGTTATACACAGATACGCAGTATTTT. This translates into CSVEEPTDSQLELYTDTQYF.

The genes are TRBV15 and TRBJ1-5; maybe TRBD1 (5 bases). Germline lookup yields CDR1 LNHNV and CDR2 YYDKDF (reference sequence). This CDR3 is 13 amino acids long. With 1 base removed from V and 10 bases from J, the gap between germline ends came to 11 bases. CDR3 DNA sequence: TGTGCCACCAGCAGAGGGGACTCAAACCCCCAGCATTTT. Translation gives CATSRGDSNPQHF.

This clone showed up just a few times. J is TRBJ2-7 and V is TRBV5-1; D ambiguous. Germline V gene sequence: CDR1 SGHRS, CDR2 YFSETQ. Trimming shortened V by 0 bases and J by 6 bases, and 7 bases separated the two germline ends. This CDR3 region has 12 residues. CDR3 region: CASSLERAEQYF. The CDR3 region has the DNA TGCGCCAGCAGCTTGGAAAGGGCCGAGCAGTACTTC.

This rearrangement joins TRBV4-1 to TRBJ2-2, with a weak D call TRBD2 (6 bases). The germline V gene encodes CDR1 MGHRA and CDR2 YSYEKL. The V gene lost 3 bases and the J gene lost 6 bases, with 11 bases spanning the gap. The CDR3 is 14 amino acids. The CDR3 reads CASSHRGSAGELFF. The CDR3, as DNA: TGCGCCAGCAGCCACCGGGGGTCCGCCGGGGAGCTGTTTTTT.

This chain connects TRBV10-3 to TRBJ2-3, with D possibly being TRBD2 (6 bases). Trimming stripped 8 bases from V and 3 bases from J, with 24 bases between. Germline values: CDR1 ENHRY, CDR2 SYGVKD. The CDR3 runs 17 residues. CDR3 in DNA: TGTGCCATCGGGGGGTTCGAGACCACAAAAACTACAGATACGCAGTATTTT. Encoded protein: CAIGGFETTKTTDTQYF.